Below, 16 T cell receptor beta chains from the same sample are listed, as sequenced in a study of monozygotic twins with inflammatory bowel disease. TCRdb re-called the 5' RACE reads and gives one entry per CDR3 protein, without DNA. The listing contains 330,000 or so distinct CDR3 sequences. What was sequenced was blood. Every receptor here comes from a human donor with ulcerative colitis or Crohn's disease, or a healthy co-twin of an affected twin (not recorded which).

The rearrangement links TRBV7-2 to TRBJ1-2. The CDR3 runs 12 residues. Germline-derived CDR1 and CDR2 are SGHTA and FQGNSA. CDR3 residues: CASSLGGDGYTF.

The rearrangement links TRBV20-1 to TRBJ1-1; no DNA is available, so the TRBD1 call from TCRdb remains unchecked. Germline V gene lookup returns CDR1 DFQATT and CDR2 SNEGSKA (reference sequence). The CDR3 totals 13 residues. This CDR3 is CSALGGRSTEAFF.

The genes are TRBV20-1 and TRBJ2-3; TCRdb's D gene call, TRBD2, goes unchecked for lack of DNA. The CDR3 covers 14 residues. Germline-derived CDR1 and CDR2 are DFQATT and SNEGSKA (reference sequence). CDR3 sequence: CSARDYRRTDTQYF.

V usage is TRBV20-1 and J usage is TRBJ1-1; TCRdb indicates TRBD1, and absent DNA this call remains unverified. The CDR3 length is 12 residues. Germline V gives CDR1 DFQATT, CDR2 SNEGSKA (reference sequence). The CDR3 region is CSAGGRSTEAFF.

CDR3 sequence: CASSSYGLAGGFTDTQYF. This chain joins TRBV9 and TRBJ2-3; TCRdb names TRBD2, which stays unverified in the absence of DNA. Germline CDR1 SGDLS, CDR2 YYNGEE. This CDR3 is 18 amino acids long.

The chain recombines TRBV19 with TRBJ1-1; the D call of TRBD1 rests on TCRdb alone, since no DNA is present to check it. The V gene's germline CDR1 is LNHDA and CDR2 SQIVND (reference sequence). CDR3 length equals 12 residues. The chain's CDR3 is CASRIPGGSAFF.

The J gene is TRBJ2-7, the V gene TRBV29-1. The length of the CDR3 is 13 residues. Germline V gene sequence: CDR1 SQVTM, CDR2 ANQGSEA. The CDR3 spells CSVRFSGVGEQYF.

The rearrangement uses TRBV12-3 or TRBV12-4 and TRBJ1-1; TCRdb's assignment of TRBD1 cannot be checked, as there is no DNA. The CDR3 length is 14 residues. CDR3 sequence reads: CASSFGTGNTEAFF.

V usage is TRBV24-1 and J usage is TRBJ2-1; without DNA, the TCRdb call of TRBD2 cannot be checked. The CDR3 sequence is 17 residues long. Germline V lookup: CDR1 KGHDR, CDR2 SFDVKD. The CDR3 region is CATSDPTSGFTDNEQFF.

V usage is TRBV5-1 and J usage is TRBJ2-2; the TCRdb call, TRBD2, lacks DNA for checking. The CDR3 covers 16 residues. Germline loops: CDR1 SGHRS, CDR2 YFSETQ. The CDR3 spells CASSQLAGVNTGELFF. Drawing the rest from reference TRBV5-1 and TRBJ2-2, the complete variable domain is KAGVTQTPRYLIKTRGQQVTLSCSPISGHRSVSWYQQTPGQGLQFLFEYFSETQRNKGNFPGRFSGRQFSNSRSEMNVSTLELGDSALYLCASSQLAGVNTGELFFGEGSRLTVL.

CDR3 protein: CATSDFGGTRANEQFF. The chain is built from TRBV24-1 and TRBJ2-1; the D call from TCRdb, TRBD1, cannot be confirmed without DNA. The CDR3 spans 16 residues. Germline-derived CDR1 and CDR2 are KGHDR and SFDVKD.

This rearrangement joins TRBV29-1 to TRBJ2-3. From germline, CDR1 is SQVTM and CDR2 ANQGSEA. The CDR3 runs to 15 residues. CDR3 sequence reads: CSVEDTLGSTDTQYF.

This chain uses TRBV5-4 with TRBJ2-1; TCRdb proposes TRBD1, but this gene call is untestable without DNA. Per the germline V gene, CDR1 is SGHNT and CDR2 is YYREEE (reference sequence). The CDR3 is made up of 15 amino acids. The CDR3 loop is CASSLKQGTYNEQFF.

The CDR3 sequence: CASSPSGQFQETQYF. The rearrangement links TRBV7-8 to TRBJ2-5; the D call from TCRdb, TRBD1, cannot be confirmed without DNA. CDR1 and CDR2 from the germline V gene are SGHVS and FQNEAQ. The length of the CDR3 is 15 residues.

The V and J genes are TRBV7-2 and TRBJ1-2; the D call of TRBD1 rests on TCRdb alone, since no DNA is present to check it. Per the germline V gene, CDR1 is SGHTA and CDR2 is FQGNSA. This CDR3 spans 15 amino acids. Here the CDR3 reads CASSLAAGAPYGYTF.

CDR3: CASSFAEGNEQYF. The genes are TRBV7-2 and TRBJ2-7; there is no DNA to check the TCRdb D call of TRBD2. This CDR3 comprises 13 residues. Germline V gives CDR1 SGHTA, CDR2 FQGNSA.